This T cell receptor beta chain was obtained from a study of identical twins. TCRdb re-derived calls from the 5' RACE reads in MiXCR, one entry per CDR3 protein. The sample has fewer than 250,000 distinct CDR3 sequences, 7.5% seen once; the top ten hold just under 2%. Trimming pared 3 bases from V and 2 bases from J, leaving 4 bases between. The CDR3 covers 11 residues. Germline V gene data show CDR1 as SQVTM and CDR2 as ANQGSEA. This clonotype was found many times. The same sample was also studied in work on yellow fever vaccine responses in identical twins.

The chain carries TRBV29-1 and TRBJ1-2; unclear D gene. The TCR was taken from a woman aged 18-30 years in good health. What was sequenced was memory (CD45RO+) T cells sorted from blood. DNA of the CDR3: TGCAGCGTTGAGGGGAACTATGGCTACACCTTC. It translates to CSVEGNYGYTF.